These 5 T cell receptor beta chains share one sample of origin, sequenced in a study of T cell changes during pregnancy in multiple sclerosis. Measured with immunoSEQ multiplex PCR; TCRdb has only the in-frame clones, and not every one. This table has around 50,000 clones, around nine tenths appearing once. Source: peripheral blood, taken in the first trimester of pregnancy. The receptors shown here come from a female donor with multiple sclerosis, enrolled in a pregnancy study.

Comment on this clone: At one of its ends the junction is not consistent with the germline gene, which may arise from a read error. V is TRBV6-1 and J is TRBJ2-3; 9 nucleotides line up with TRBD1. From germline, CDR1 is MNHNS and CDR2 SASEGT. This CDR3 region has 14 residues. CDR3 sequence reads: CASSEGTGADMQYF. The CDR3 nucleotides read TGTGCCAGCAGTGAAGGGACAGGGGCAGATATGCAGTATTTT.

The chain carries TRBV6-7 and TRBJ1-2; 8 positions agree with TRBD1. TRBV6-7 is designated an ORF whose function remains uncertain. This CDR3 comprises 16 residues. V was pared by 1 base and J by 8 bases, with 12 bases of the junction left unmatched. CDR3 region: CASSYFLQQGGQGYTF. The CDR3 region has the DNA TGTGCCAGCAGTTACTTCCTCCAACAGGGGGGGCAAGGCTACACCTTC.

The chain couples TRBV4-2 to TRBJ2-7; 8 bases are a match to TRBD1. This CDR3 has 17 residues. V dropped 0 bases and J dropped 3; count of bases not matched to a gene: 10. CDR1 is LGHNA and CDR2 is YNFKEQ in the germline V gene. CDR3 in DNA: TGTGCCAGCAGCCAAGATGCTAGGGACAGGACTTTCTACGAGCAGTACTTC. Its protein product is CASSQDARDRTFYEQYF.

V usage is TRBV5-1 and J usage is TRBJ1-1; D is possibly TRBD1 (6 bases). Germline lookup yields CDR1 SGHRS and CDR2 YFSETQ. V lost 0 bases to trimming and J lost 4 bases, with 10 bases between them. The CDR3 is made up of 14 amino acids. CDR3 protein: CASSLGEGGTEAFF. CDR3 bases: TGCGCCAGCAGCTTGGGGGAGGGGGGCACTGAAGCTTTCTTT. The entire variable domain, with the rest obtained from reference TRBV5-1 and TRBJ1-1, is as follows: KAGVTQTPRYLIKTRGQQVTLSCSPISGHRSVSWYQQTPGQGLQFLFEYFSETQRNKGNFPGRFSGRQFSNSRSEMNVSTLELGDSALYLCASSLGEGGTEAFFGQGTRLTVV.

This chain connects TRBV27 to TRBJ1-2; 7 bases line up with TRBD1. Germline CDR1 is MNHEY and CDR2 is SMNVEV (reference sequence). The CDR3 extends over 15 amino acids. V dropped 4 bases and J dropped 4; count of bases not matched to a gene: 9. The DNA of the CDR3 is TGTGCCAGCAGTTCCACCAGACAGGGCGCCTATGGCTACACCTTC. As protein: CASSSTRQGAYGYTF.